The entry that follows covers one T cell receptor (beta chain) sequence. The record originates from a study of CD4 T cells in relation to SARS-CoV-2 and coronaviruses. TCRdb keeps only in-frame clones here, not all; method: immunoSEQ multiplex PCR. The table shows about 64,000 clones, with around 93% occurring only once. CDR3 length equals 16 residues. Trimming at V came to 5 bases and at J to 6 bases, leaving 7 bases not matched to a gene. Germline lookup yields CDR1 SEHNR and CDR2 FQNEAQ (reference sequence). CD4+ T cells from unexposed donors were obtained before the COVID-19 pandemic (2011-2018). Cryopreserved PBMCs were CD4-enriched, then split into naive and memory cells.

The source material was naive CD4+ T cells from PBMCs. Subset reported: naive CD4+ T cells isolated by negative enrichment. The J gene is TRBJ2-2, the V gene TRBV7-9; 12 positions agree with TRBD2. The receptor was derived from a human donor in good health. The CDR3 nucleotides read TGTGCCAGCAGCCCTACTAGCGGGAGGAGTTCCGGGGAGCTGTTTTTT. Translation gives CASSPTSGRSSGELFF.